A selection of T cell receptor beta chains follows, all from one sample in a study of T cell responses to AZD1222 COVID-19 vaccine. Repertoires were generated with immunoSEQ multiplex PCR, while TCRdb's copy carries only in-frame clones and drops some. This repertoire shows about 180,000 clones, approximately 88% found once; its top ten account for roughly 1.7%. This sample comprised peripheral blood, obtained on day 0 of AZD1222 vaccination. The source of these receptors is an adult in good health. The CDR3 runs from the conserved cysteine through the conserved F or W.

v_gene	j_gene	CDR3aa
TRBV9	TRBJ1-4	CASSVAPDGSEKLFF
TRBV14	TRBJ2-1	CASSQGHNEQFF
TRBV4-1	TRBJ1-1	CASSQAAGFMGTEAFF
TRBV7-2	TRBJ1-5	CASSLEFAQPQHF
TRBV3-1/TRBV3-2	TRBJ2-7	CASSQVSGRGPYEQYF
TRBV5-6	TRBJ1-6	CASRDDRGNSPLHF
TRBV3-1/TRBV3-2	TRBJ2-2	CASTETGELFF
TRBV6-5	TRBJ1-6	CASSDREDTPLHF
TRBV7-9	TRBJ2-1	CASSLPPPGEKFF
TRBV29-1	TRBJ2-5	CSVLASGRGMETQYF
TRBV29-1	TRBJ1-2	CSVGWSDGYTF
TRBV28	TRBJ1-5	CASSSRWALPVSNQPQHF
TRBV29-1	TRBJ1-1	CSVVKGFDEAFF
TRBV5-8	TRBJ1-5	CASREGSNQPQHF
TRBV27	TRBJ2-1	CASSGGLAGVGRFF
TRBV7-9	TRBJ1-2	CADADRDYGYTF
TRBV4-1	TRBJ2-1	CASSQHGTSMDEQFF
TRBV4-2	TRBJ1-5	CASSPDRGSQPQHF
TRBV10-1	TRBJ2-1	CASSEGTSIYNEQFF
TRBV7-2	TRBJ2-7	CASTSGSVYEQYF
TRBV6-1	TRBJ1-2	CASSDRVSYGYTF
TRBV10-3	TRBJ2-7	CAISESSRSEQYF
TRBV7-8	TRBJ1-1	CASSLAGRGRNGEAFF
TRBV7-3	TRBJ1-2	CASSSTGGDGYTF
TRBV19	TRBJ1-5	CASSIPTGQLGGPQHF
TRBV5-1	TRBJ2-1	CASSLAGTGNNEQFF
TRBV4-1	TRBJ1-2	CASSQAGAQGPARGYTF
TRBV11-2	TRBJ1-2	CASSLGIYGYTF
TRBV5-4	TRBJ2-1	CASSLGQGIEQFF
TRBV11-3	TRBJ2-1	CASSLDGGKYNEQFF
TRBV6-2/TRBV6-3	TRBJ2-4	CASSPGQGGIKNIQYF
TRBV6-4	TRBJ1-2	CASSASFNYGYTF
TRBV5-1	TRBJ1-2	CASSLRGSNYGYTF
TRBV4-1	TRBJ2-2	CASSLMTGSNTGELFF
TRBV7-2	TRBJ2-5	CASSPRWSGGASKETQYF
TRBV7-9	TRBJ1-1	CASSGASKGEAFF
TRBV9	TRBJ2-1	CASSARAAGDPSYNEQFF
TRBV10-3	TRBJ2-1	CAIRGTDSYNEQFF
TRBV4-2	TRBJ1-1	CASSQAGINTEAFF
TRBV6-4	TRBJ1-2	CASSKTGADVGYTF
TRBV30	TRBJ2-2	CAWSRTRVGTGELFF
TRBV27	TRBJ1-1	CASSPRTLGRTEAFF
TRBV6-5	TRBJ1-6	CASGRTDNSPLHF
TRBV6-5	TRBJ1-6	CASSYLDKSSPLHF
TRBV30	TRBJ2-7	CAWSVRGYEQYF
TRBV28	TRBJ2-4	CASSPTGVAPKNIQYF
TRBV6-1	TRBJ1-6	CASSERGARNSPLHF